The entry below gives a single T cell receptor (beta chain) sequence along with its context. This CDR3 has 15 residues. Germline-derived CDR1 and CDR2 are MNHEY and SMNVEV (reference sequence). J lost 10 bases, V lost 3 bases, and 12 bases had no gene match. The source of the sample is a study of blood T cell repertoires in COVID-19. The data were produced by immunoSEQ multiplex PCR, yet TCRdb's version contains in-frame clones alone and is incomplete. The data contain some 45,000 clones, 70% to 85% of them singletons. The chain is built from TRBV27 and TRBJ2-1; TRBD1 matches at 7 bases. The sequenced sample was peripheral blood. The sequence came from a man aged 55-75 years with acute or convalescent COVID-19. CDR3 sequence reads: CASSFGTVPNEEQFF. CDR3 DNA sequence: TGTGCCAGCAGTTTTGGGACAGTCCCTAATGAGGAGCAGTTCTTC.